The rows below give T cell receptor beta chains drawn from one sample of a study of blood T cell repertoires in COVID-19. Using immunoSEQ multiplex PCR, the repertoire was profiled, and TCRdb retains in-frame clones only, with some absent. The sample holds roughly 190,000 clones, around 83% seen once. Sequencing used peripheral blood. The receptor source for this set is a man aged 50-60 years with active or convalescent COVID-19. The CDR3 runs from the conserved cysteine through the conserved F or W. Each record gives: V gene, D gene, J gene, clone size, CDR3 protein, CDR3 DNA. The D gene is left open where the match is weak. Clone size is not always given. Where it is, it says once, few, many or a class for expanded clones.

v_gene: TRBV10-3
d_gene: TRBD1
j_gene: TRBJ1-1
abundance: once
CDR3aa: CAISGAGGGTEAFF
CDR3nt: TGTGCCATCAGTGGGGCAGGGGGCGGAACTGAAGCTTTCTTT

v_gene: TRBV28
d_gene: NA
j_gene: TRBJ1-4
abundance: NA
CDR3aa: CASSLWGAEKLFF
CDR3nt: TGTGCCAGCAGTTTATGGGGGGCCGAAAAACTGTTTTTT

v_gene: TRBV24-1
d_gene: NA
j_gene: TRBJ2-7
abundance: few
CDR3aa: CATSDFSGVHF
CDR3nt: TGTGCCACCAGTGATTTTAGCGGTGTGCACTTC

v_gene: TRBV18
d_gene: NA
j_gene: TRBJ2-7
abundance: NA
CDR3aa: CASSLTGLEQYF
CDR3nt: TGTGCCAGCTCACTAACAGGGTTGGAGCAGTACTTC

v_gene: TRBV30
d_gene: NA
j_gene: TRBJ2-1
abundance: NA
CDR3aa: CAWSPGPPIF
CDR3nt: TGTGCCTGGAGTCCGGGTCCTCCAATCTTC

v_gene: TRBV5-6
d_gene: TRBD2
j_gene: TRBJ2-3
abundance: once
CDR3aa: CASSLGWRGGRRDTQYF
CDR3nt: TGTGCCAGCAGCTTGGGGTGGCGGGGGGGCAGAAGAGATACGCAGTATTTT

v_gene: TRBV18
d_gene: NA
j_gene: TRBJ1-2
abundance: NA
CDR3aa: CASSPAGAPRSNYGYTF
CDR3nt: TGTGCCAGCTCACCAGCTGGAGCTCCCCGGTCGAACTATGGCTACACCTTC

v_gene: TRBV27
d_gene: NA
j_gene: TRBJ1-6
abundance: NA
CDR3aa: CASSLESSYNSPLHF
CDR3nt: TGTGCCAGCAGTTTGGAGAGCTCCTATAATTCACCCCTCCACTTT

v_gene: TRBV18
d_gene: TRBD1
j_gene: TRBJ1-2
abundance: NA
CDR3aa: CASLTGGNRYTF
CDR3nt: TGTGCCAGCCTTACAGGGGGCAACCGCTACACCTTC

v_gene: TRBV5-6
d_gene: TRBD1
j_gene: TRBJ1-2
abundance: once
CDR3aa: CASSSIGTGVWDGYTF
CDR3nt: TGTGCCAGCAGCTCGATTGGGACAGGGGTTTGGGATGGCTACACCTTC

v_gene: TRBV6-5
d_gene: NA
j_gene: TRBJ2-7
abundance: NA
CDR3aa: CASSYSRAGNYEQYF
CDR3nt: TGTGCCAGCAGTTACTCGAGGGCAGGTAACTACGAGCAGTACTTC

v_gene: TRBV28
d_gene: NA
j_gene: TRBJ1-1
abundance: NA
CDR3aa: CASSLLAGTEAFF
CDR3nt: TGTGCCAGCAGTTTATTAGCGGGAACTGAAGCTTTCTTT

v_gene: TRBV6-5
d_gene: NA
j_gene: TRBJ1-4
abundance: few
CDR3aa: CASRAPDSIKKLFF
CDR3nt: TGTGCCAGCCGGGCCCCGGACAGCATTAAAAAACTGTTTTTT

v_gene: TRBV20-1
d_gene: TRBD2
j_gene: TRBJ2-1
abundance: NA
CDR3aa: CSASRGGDQQFF
CDR3nt: TGCAGTGCTAGTCGCGGGGGGGATCAGCAGTTCTTC

v_gene: TRBV2
d_gene: NA
j_gene: TRBJ1-5
abundance: NA
CDR3aa: CATLGGVGQPQHF
CDR3nt: TGTGCCACCCTAGGGGGGGTTGGTCAGCCCCAGCATTTT

v_gene: TRBV4-1
d_gene: NA
j_gene: TRBJ2-7
abundance: few
CDR3aa: CASSLVHGAYEQYF
CDR3nt: TGCGCCAGCAGCCTTGTCCACGGGGCCTACGAGCAGTACTTC

v_gene: TRBV19
d_gene: TRBD2
j_gene: TRBJ2-5
abundance: NA
CDR3aa: CASRGLVGGSKETQYF
CDR3nt: TGTGCCAGTAGGGGACTAGTTGGCGGGTCAAAAGAGACCCAGTACTTC

v_gene: TRBV7-3
d_gene: NA
j_gene: TRBJ1-5
abundance: NA
CDR3aa: CASSPHAQGGPQHF
CDR3nt: TGTGCCAGCAGCCCTCACGCCCAGGGTGGGCCCCAGCATTTT